The TCR beta chain described here comes from a study of CD8 T cells in ankylosing spondylitis. One entry per CDR3 protein, called by TCRdb with MiXCR from the 5' RACE reads. Of 35,000 to 50,000 distinct CDR3 sequences in the sample, 9% to 12% were seen once. This clonotype was picked up many times. Germline V CDR1 and CDR2: SNHLY, FYNNEI. V lost 6 bases, J lost 0 bases, and 4 bases stayed unmatched. The CDR3 totals 16 residues. The specimen was blood, either unsorted or a sorted T cell fraction (not recorded which). The TCR sequence derives from a male donor with ankylosing spondylitis or in good health (not recorded which). The chain is built from TRBV2 and TRBJ2-4; 11 nucleotides line up with TRBD2. Here the CDR3 reads CASRYGLAGAKNIQYF. CDR3 DNA sequence: TGTGCCAGCAGATACGGACTAGCGGGAGCCAAAAACATTCAGTACTTC.